The source of this T cell receptor beta chain is a study of early stage breast cancer tumors. For this clone: Its antigen is unknown.

Sequencing used immunoSEQ multiplex PCR; TCRdb keeps in-frame clones, though not all of them. Counted here are about 30,000 clones, roughly four fifths occurring once; the ten biggest clones make up around 10%. Study-wide results and limits: Tumors had about 2.5-fold higher T cell density and higher clonality than adjacent normal breast tissue.

Between the trimmed V and J ends, which lost 2 bases and 2 bases, there was a span of 16 bases. CDR1 MGHDK and CDR2 SYGVNS come from the germline V gene. There are 16 residues in the CDR3. The source is a person aged 30-39 years with breast cancer. This chain links TRBV25-1 with TRBJ2-7, with D uncertain. The sample consisted of breast tumor tissue. For the CDR3, the DNA is TGTGCCAGCAGTGAAGTTCGGACCTCCACGACCTACGAGCAGTACTTC. Its translation: CASSEVRTSTTYEQYF.